This TCR beta chain was sequenced in a study of cytomegalovirus exposure and HLA in healthy donors. All the people who gave samples were healthy bone marrow donors. Broader study findings: A later analysis linked a missense DCLRE1C variant to TCR beta V- and J-gene trimming. In a later analysis, at a false discovery rate of 0.05, some 15,000 TCR beta sequences were associated with HLA alleles. Rates of TCR association differed by HLA locus in a later analysis, with DRB1 highest and HLA-C lowest.

As concerns this clone: The antigen is unknown.

Germline CDR1 SGHVS, CDR2 FNYEAQ. V was pared by 3 bases and J by 0 bases, with 0 bases of the junction left unmatched. CDR3 length: 14 residues. The study ran its PCR with 60 Vbeta and 13 Jbeta primers. Only in-frame clones appear in the TCRdb table, and some are missing; sequencing was by immunoSEQ multiplex PCR. There are 140,000 or so clones in the sample; roughly 80% occur only once, and roughly 2.9% lies in the top ten. The TCR comes from a woman in her twenties or thirties in good health and CMV-seronegative. The sample taken for sequencing was PBMCs. V is TRBV7-6 and J is TRBJ1-1; 8 bases match TRBD1. CDR3 loop: CASSLTGVNTEAFF. The CDR3 coding sequence is TGTGCCAGCAGCTTGACAGGGGTGAACACTGAAGCTTTCTTT.